This T cell receptor (beta chain) stems from a study of T cell responses to AZD1222 COVID-19 vaccine. General study findings and limits: The study sampled repertoires only after the peak T cell response. The study found vaccine-associated CD4 TCRs spanning spike, dominant at 160-218 and 743-854. Spike-specific TCRs gained breadth and depth after people received two AZD1222 doses. Females made up more of the donors, who were largely white British, and clonal diversity may have come out too low.

Clones were read by immunoSEQ multiplex PCR, and TCRdb kept only the in-frame ones, dropping some. The table shows 89,000 or so clones, with approximately 89% occurring only once. Deletions cut 2 bases from V and 6 bases from J, with 11 bases between. This CDR3 contains 13 residues. The germline V gene encodes CDR1 GTSNPN and CDR2 SVGIG (reference sequence). Turning to this clone: Its target is not known.

The rearrangement links TRBV30 to TRBJ2-1; D possibly uses TRBD1 or TRBD2 (5 bases each). Source: peripheral blood, taken 28 days after the second AZD1222 dose. The receptor comes from an adult who received the AZD1222 COVID-19 vaccine. CDR3 DNA sequence: TGTGCCTGGAGTTCTACAGGAGGCAATGAGCAGTTCTTC. It codes for CAWSSTGGNEQFF.